This T cell receptor (beta chain) was sequenced during a study of CD4 and CD8 cells across lung adenocarcinoma regions. TCRdb redid the calling of the PCR reads with MiXCR, one entry per CDR3 protein. The sample lists under 20,000 distinct CDR3 sequences; more than 45% were seen once. This clonotype was recorded a few times. Samples came from patients with localized non-small cell lung adenocarcinoma. Trimming cost V 2 bases and J 6 bases, with 27 bases left between them. This CDR3 comprises 19 residues. Germline lookup yields CDR1 MNHEY and CDR2 SMNVEV (reference sequence). This receptor was identified in a female donor with lung adenocarcinoma. The CD4 and CD8 labels of this study may be unreliable. The sequenced sample consisted of CD8+ T cells from the center of a lung tumor. The rearrangement uses TRBV27 and TRBJ2-3; no reliable D call. CDR3 bases: TGTGCCAGCAGTTTAAGGGTTCCCCCCCCACGCAGGTCCCGGGATACGCAGTATTTT. Translating it yields CASSLRVPPPRRSRDTQYF.